The entry below gives a single T cell receptor (beta chain) sequence along with its context. Its antigen is not known. Per the authors' pipeline: Construction of a distant-metastasis classifier for papillary thyroid cancer relied on CDR3 differences across clinicopathological groups. TCRdb ran MiXCR on the PCR reads. TCRdb, not the original authors, processed these V and J calls. Here the sample spans approximately 90,000 clones, more than 9.5% being singletons. Trimming took off 0 bases at V and 4 bases at J, with 7 bases between the two ends. Germline CDR1 SGHNT, CDR2 YYREEE (reference sequence). The CDR3 length is 13 residues. Until they underwent thyroid surgery, no patient had received any treatment. The data were taken from a study of metastatic and nonmetastatic thyroid tumors. Turning to the study itself: Malignant and benign thyroid patients had repertoires compared in peripheral blood and tumor or nodule tissue. General observations from the study: TCR beta diversity was reportedly significantly higher in malignant thyroid tumors than benign nodules, in blood and tumor.

The gene calls are TRBV5-4 and TRBJ1-1; D gene ambiguous. The sequence derives from a female donor with papillary thyroid cancer or a benign thyroid nodule (not recorded which). Some clones in this sample may be carry-over from other donors' samples. The material sequenced was blood. CDR3 DNA: TGTGCCAGCAGCTTGGGCAGCCTCACTGAAGCTTTCTTT. This codes for CASSLGSLTEAFF.